This TCR beta chain was sequenced in a study of early T cells in non-severe SARS-CoV-2 infection. Notes on the study in general: VDJdb matching skewed toward anti-spike CD8 responses, missing private and CD4 specificities.

Unique molecular identifier tags were affixed to discrete cDNA molecules. MiXCR, run by TCRdb on the 5' RACE reads, gives a single entry per CDR3 protein. The sample gives around 78,000 distinct CDR3 sequences, over 12% of which show up once; roughly 3% is in the top ten. For this clonotype: Its cognate antigen is unknown.

The germline V and J ends were trimmed by 3 bases and 4 bases, with 13 bases remaining between them. The germline CDR1 and CDR2 sequences are SNHLY and FYNNEI. The CDR3 covers 15 residues. The sample taken for sequencing was whole blood. The chain links TRBV2 to TRBJ1-5; D unclear. The receptor comes from an adult who was a healthcare worker with PCR-confirmed SARS-CoV-2 infection or an uninfected control (not recorded which). CDR3 nucleotide sequence: TGTGCCAGCAGTGAGAACAGCGTGCTAAATCAGCCCCAGCATTTT. Amino acids: CASSENSVLNQPQHF. Based on the CDR3 plus reference TRBV2 and TRBJ1-5, the full variable domain is EPEVTQTPSHQVTQMGQEVILRCVPISNHLYFYWYRQILGQKVEFLVSFYNNEISEKSEIFDDQFSVERPDGSNFTLKIRSTKLEDSAMYFCASSENSVLNQPQHFGDGTRLSIL.